These 19 T cell receptor beta chains originate from one sample sequenced in a study of CD8 T cells in ankylosing spondylitis. Study-wide findings and caveats: For ankylosing spondylitis blood, a TCR beta motif of seven to nine highly homologous variants appeared characteristic.

Their target antigens are unknown. A single record per CDR3 protein comes from TCRdb applying MiXCR to the 5' RACE reads. The data show more than 500,000 distinct CDR3 sequences, over 4% seen once. The sequencing sample was made of blood, either unsorted or a sorted T cell fraction (not recorded which). Receptors originate from a male donor with ankylosing spondylitis.

This clonotype came up many times. The chain combines TRBV6-1 with TRBJ2-7; 7 nucleotides agree with TRBD1. Looked up from germline, CDR1 is MNHNS and CDR2 is SASEGT. This CDR3 is built from 15 residues. Germline trimming cut 2 bases from V and 2 bases from J; bases unmatched to any gene: 6. The CDR3 DNA follows: TGTGCCAGCAGTGAACGAGGGACAGCCGCCTACGAGCAGTACTTC. Protein product: CASSERGTAAYEQYF.

This clonotype occurred many times. V is TRBV9 and J is TRBJ2-3; TRBD2 matches at 8 bases. Trimming removed 4 bases from V and 1 base from J; junction bases left unmatched: 5. This CDR3 region has 15 residues. Germline loops: CDR1 SGDLS, CDR2 YYNGEE. The CDR3 sequence: CASSPRGGRTDTQYF. CDR3 nucleotide sequence: TGTGCCAGCAGCCCTCGGGGGGGGCGCACAGATACGCAGTATTTT. The whole variable domain, remainder taken from reference TRBV9 and TRBJ2-3, is DSGVTQTPKHLITATGQRVTLRCSPRSGDLSVYWYQQSLDQGLQFLIQYYNGEERAKGNILERFSAQQFPDLHSELNLSSLELGDSALYFCASSPRGGRTDTQYFGPGTRLTVL.

This clonotype came up many times. V gene TRBV2 combines with J gene TRBJ1-1, with TRBD1 as a possible D gene (5 bases). V lost 4 bases and J 2 bases, leaving 8 bases between the germline ends. Germline CDR1 SNHLY, CDR2 FYNNEI. The CDR3 covers 13 residues. Here the CDR3 DNA reads TGTGCCAGCAGTGCGCAGGGAAACACTGAAGCTTTCTTT. The encoded protein is CASSAQGNTEAFF.

This clonotype has only a few counts. The gene calls are TRBV4-2 and TRBJ2-1, with a possible D match to TRBD2 (7 bases). Trimming removed 3 bases at V and 4 bases at J, with 16 bases between. Germline V gene sequence: CDR1 LGHNA, CDR2 YNFKEQ. This CDR3 comprises 16 residues. The CDR3: CASSHDPGGGYNEQFF. CDR3 sequence (DNA): TGTGCCAGCAGCCACGACCCGGGGGGCGGGTACAATGAGCAGTTCTTC.

This clonotype has a single count. A much bigger clone sits one base away, suggesting this may be a read error. V is TRBV7-8 and J is TRBJ2-1, with no clear D. The CDR3 has 11 amino acids. Looked up from germline, CDR1 is SGHVS and CDR2 is FQNEAQ. CDR3: CVSRYKDEQFF. The CDR3 nucleotides read TGTGTCAGCAGGTATAAGGATGAGCAGTTCTTC.

The CDR3 region is CASIVPERAGVGVYEQYF. CDR3 sequence (DNA): TGTGCCAGCATAGTCCCGGAAAGAGCGGGAGTGGGAGTCTACGAGCAGTACTTC. V gene TRBV11-2 combines with J gene TRBJ2-7; 8 bases are a match to TRBD2. This CDR3 contains 18 residues. Losses at the gene ends were 7 bases for V and 3 bases for J; bases not matched to a gene: 20. CDR1 and CDR2 from the germline V gene are SGHAT and FQNNGV.

This clonotype was recorded many times. The chain carries TRBV18 and TRBJ1-3; no reliable D call. The CDR3 sequence is 15 residues long. The V gene lost 0 bases and the J gene lost 2 bases, with 8 bases spanning the gap. Germline V lookup: CDR1 KGHSH, CDR2 LQKENI. DNA of the CDR3: TGTGCCAGCTCACCACCGTCGGTTCCTGGAAACACCATATATTTT. As protein: CASSPPSVPGNTIYF.

The V call is TRBV27, the J call TRBJ2-7, with D perhaps matching TRBD1 (6 bases). The length of the CDR3 is 14 residues. Trimming pared 5 bases from V and 2 bases from J, leaving 13 bases between. CDR1 MNHEY and CDR2 SMNVEV come from the germline V gene (reference sequence). CDR3 region: CASSLRDTTYEQYF. The CDR3 nucleotides are TGTGCCAGCAGTCTCCGGGACACAACCTACGAGCAGTACTTC.

This clonotype has a count of ten or more. This chain joins TRBV9 and TRBJ2-7; D might be TRBD1 or TRBD2, each matching 5 bases. Germline V gene sequence: CDR1 SGDLS, CDR2 YYNGEE. V lost 0 bases and J lost 6, with 19 bases in between. This CDR3 comprises 16 residues. Here the CDR3 reads CASSVGAGTELREQYF. CDR3 sequence (DNA): TGTGCCAGCAGCGTAGGGGCCGGGACGGAGTTGCGCGAGCAGTACTTC.

This clonotype has ten or more counts. The chain links TRBV20-1 to TRBJ2-7; 11 nucleotides match TRBD2. V gave up 6 bases and J gave up 4 bases; unmatched junction bases: 14. The CDR3 has 16 amino acids. The germline CDR1 and CDR2 sequences are DFQATT and SNEGSKA (reference sequence). CDR3 coding DNA: TGCAGTGCCAGGGAAGGTAGCGGGAGGGCCAGGTACGAGCAGTACTTC. Translated: CSAREGSGRARYEQYF.

The chain couples TRBV5-1 to TRBJ2-1, with unresolved D. The V gene lost 4 bases and the J gene lost 0 bases, with 14 bases spanning the gap. This CDR3 comprises 16 residues. Germline loops: CDR1 SGHRS, CDR2 YFSETQ. The CDR3 here is CASSPDRRSSYNEQFF. For the CDR3, the DNA is TGCGCCAGCAGCCCGGACCGACGGAGCTCCTACAATGAGCAGTTCTTC.

There are many counts of this clonotype. V and J are TRBV28 and TRBJ2-3; D gene unclear. Trimming left V 5 bases short and J 6 bases short, with 15 bases between. From germline, CDR1 is MDHEN and CDR2 SYDVKM. CDR3 length equals 14 residues. As DNA, the CDR3 is TGTGCCAGCAGTCTCCGGAACGTCGGGGATACGCAGTATTTT. Amino acids: CASSLRNVGDTQYF. Combining the CDR3 with reference TRBV28 and TRBJ2-3 gives the whole variable domain DVKVTQSSRYLVKRTGEKVFLECVQDMDHENMFWYRQDPGLGLRLIYFSYDVKMKEKGDIPEGYSVSREKKERFSLILESASTNQTSMYLCASSLRNVGDTQYFGPGTRLTVL.

This clonotype was found many times. The chain recombines TRBV20-1 with TRBJ1-1; TRBD1 matches 9 bases. Per the germline V gene, CDR1 is DFQATT and CDR2 is SNEGSKA (reference sequence). The length of the CDR3 is 15 residues. Unmatched junction bases numbered 12, after V lost 3 bases and J lost 7 bases. The CDR3 protein is CSASSAQGAAIEAFF. The CDR3 DNA sequence: TGCAGTGCTAGCTCGGCACAGGGGGCAGCCATTGAAGCTTTCTTT.

The table lists this clonotype with many counts. The chain joins TRBV15 to TRBJ1-2; D is unclear. The V gene's germline CDR1 is LNHNV and CDR2 YYDKDF (reference sequence). The CDR3 loop spans 15 amino acids. The germline V and J ends were trimmed by 0 bases and 4 bases, with 12 bases remaining between them. The CDR3 reads CATSRDVLGGYGYTF. Written as DNA, the CDR3 is TGTGCCACCAGCAGAGACGTACTGGGAGGCTATGGCTACACCTTC.

The chain employs TRBV4-3 and TRBJ2-7, with 12 bases identical to TRBD2. Germline CDR1 reads LGHNA; CDR2 reads YSLEER. CDR3 length equals 17 residues. J lost 5 bases, V lost 1 base, and 9 bases had no gene match. In DNA form, the CDR3 reads TGCGCCAGCAGCCAAGGACCCGGGACTAGCGGGCGAAACGAGCAGTACTTC. Amino acids: CASSQGPGTSGRNEQYF.

This clonotype was observed many times. The J gene is TRBJ1-1, the V gene TRBV5-5, with 11 bases identical to TRBD1. The length of the CDR3 is 16 residues. V trimming: 3 bases; J trimming: 8 bases; junction bases outside the gene matches: 12. Germline CDR1 and CDR2: SGHKS and YYEKEE (reference sequence). Here the CDR3 reads CASSYYTGTGGGEAFF. DNA of the CDR3: TGTGCCAGCAGCTACTATACCGGGACAGGGGGAGGAGAAGCTTTCTTT.

The chain carries TRBV21-1 and TRBJ2-2; the table's D call of TRBD1 was not tested on the DNA. TRBV21-1 is described as a pseudogene. The CDR3 is 16 amino acids. As DNA, the CDR3 is TGTGCCAGGCCCGGATGGAGAGGGGTTGGCACCGGGGAGCTGTTTTTT. Its translation is CARPGWRGVGTGELFF.

This clonotype was seen at least ten times. The J gene is TRBJ2-7, the V gene TRBV5-1; 15 nucleotides align to TRBD2. Germline assignment: CDR1 SGHRS and CDR2 YFSETQ. The CDR3 totals 16 residues. J lost 2 bases, V lost 4 bases, and 4 bases had no gene match. CDR3 region: CASSPGTSGRPYEQYF. The CDR3 DNA sequence: TGCGCCAGCAGCCCCGGGACTAGCGGGAGGCCCTACGAGCAGTACTTC.

Ten or more counts support this clonotype. The CDR3 spells CSARVPELGWTEAFF. In DNA form, the CDR3 reads TGCAGTGCTAGAGTCCCAGAGTTAGGGTGGACTGAAGCTTTCTTT. V is TRBV20-1 and J is TRBJ1-1, with D uncertain. V lost 1 base to trimming and J lost 5 bases, with 17 bases between them. This CDR3 region has 15 residues. CDR1 is DFQATT and CDR2 is SNEGSKA in the germline V gene (reference sequence).